A single sample gave rise to the 28 T cell receptor beta chains below, sequenced in a study of cytomegalovirus exposure and HLA in healthy donors. The primer mix had 60 Vbeta and 13 Jbeta primers. Clones were read by immunoSEQ multiplex PCR, and TCRdb kept only the in-frame ones, dropping some. The sample includes about 170,000 clones, around 73% seen only once; the top ten take 4.5% to 5.5%. The material sequenced was PBMCs. These receptors all come from a woman between 18 and 29 years old in good health and CMV-seropositive.

This clone has more than one count but fewer than ten. V and J are TRBV2 and TRBJ2-4, with 8 bases fitting TRBD2. This CDR3 comprises 14 residues. The V and J ends lost 7 bases and 7 bases, in that order; junction bases with no gene match: 9. Germline CDR1 reads SNHLY; CDR2 reads FYNNEI. In nucleotides, the CDR3 is TGTGCCAGCACTTTGACTAGCGAGGGGAACATTCAGTACTTC. It encodes CASTLTSEGNIQYF.

The V call is TRBV11-3, the J call TRBJ2-1; 8 nucleotides align to TRBD2. The CDR3 spans 17 residues. V shed 3 bases and J 7 bases; nucleotides not matched to a gene: 14. The germline gives CDR1 SGHNT, CDR2 YENEEA. Written as DNA, the CDR3 is TGTGCCAGCAGCTTCGCCTGGGGGCGGGGGGCAGAGAATGAGCAGTTCTTC. Amino acid sequence: CASSFAWGRGAENEQFF.

This clone was counted a single time. This sequence joins TRBV9 and TRBJ1-1, with 7 positions matching TRBD1. The CDR3 length is 15 residues. Germline lookup yields CDR1 SGDLS and CDR2 YYNGEE. With 2 bases clipped from V and 4 bases from J, the junction kept 8 bases outside the gene matches. Written as DNA, the CDR3 is TGTGCCAGCAGCGTCGTCAGGGGGGTCAGCACTGAAGCTTTCTTT. Protein: CASSVVRGVSTEAFF.

Turning to this clone: The junction and the germline gene differ at one end; a read error may be behind it. V is TRBV7-7 and J is TRBJ2-1; D might be TRBD2 (5 bases). This CDR3 has 17 residues. CDR1 SSHAT and CDR2 FNYEAQ come from the germline V gene (reference sequence). The DNA for the CDR3 is TGTGCTAGCAGCTTCGGGGTCACGGGCCGGTCCTACAATGAGCAGTTCTTC. This encodes CASSFGVTGRSYNEQFF.

The V and J genes are TRBV6-6 and TRBJ2-5; 10 bases match TRBD1. Germline-derived CDR1 and CDR2 are MNHNY and SVGAGI (reference sequence). The V and J ends lost 1 base and 0 bases, in that order; junction bases with no gene match: 2. The CDR3 runs 16 residues. Written as DNA, the CDR3 is TGTGCCAGCAGTTACTTGGGACAGGGGCACCAAGAGACCCAGTACTTC. Residues: CASSYLGQGHQETQYF.

This clone was seen just once. The chain links TRBV2 to TRBJ2-6; D may be TRBD1 (5 bases). Germline V gives CDR1 SNHLY, CDR2 FYNNEI. The CDR3 consists of 15 residues. The chain's CDR3 is CTVGQPNGGANVLTF. CDR3 bases: TGTACTGTAGGACAACCGAACGGTGGGGCCAACGTCCTGACTTTC.

V and J are TRBV5-1 and TRBJ2-2; TRBD1 might be the D (6 bases). Looked up from germline, CDR1 is SGHRS and CDR2 is YFSETQ. The V end was cut by 3 bases, the J end by 2 bases, with 11 bases between. The CDR3 covers 15 residues. CDR3 sequence (DNA): TGCGCCAGCAGCTCTCGGACAGATAACACCGGGGAGCTGTTTTTT. It codes for CASSSRTDNTGELFF.

V gene TRBV4-2 combines with J gene TRBJ1-6; 8 nucleotides line up with TRBD1. Germline assignment: CDR1 LGHNA and CDR2 YNFKEQ. With V trimmed by 0 bases and J by 7 bases, 5 bases remained unmatched. CDR3 length: 16 amino acids. CDR3 in amino acids: CASSQEPWTGNSPLHF. DNA of the CDR3: TGTGCCAGCAGCCAAGAACCGTGGACAGGGAATTCACCCCTCCACTTT.

Only a few counts were recorded for this clone. The chain recombines TRBV5-6 with TRBJ1-3, with TRBD1 matching 8 bases. Unmatched junction bases numbered 6, after V lost 4 bases and J lost 0 bases. Looked up from germline, CDR1 is SGHDT and CDR2 is YYEEEE. The CDR3 is made up of 16 amino acids. The CDR3 loop is CASSLLQGVSGNTIYF. The CDR3 coding sequence is TGTGCCAGCAGCCTTCTACAGGGGGTCTCTGGAAACACCATATATTTT.

This clone was counted between two and nine times. V is TRBV27 and J is TRBJ2-5, with 16 nucleotides matching TRBD2. CDR1 is MNHEY, CDR2 SMNVEV, per germline (reference sequence). V trimming: 10 bases; J trimming: 10 bases; junction bases outside the gene matches: 12. The CDR3 consists of 15 residues. In DNA, the CDR3 is TGTGCCACTCAGCCAGTAGGGACTAGCGGGGGGGACCAGTACTTC. This encodes CATQPVGTSGGDQYF.

This clone has just a few counts. The chain is built from TRBV10-3 and TRBJ2-1; 7 bases are shared with TRBD1. Unmatched junction bases numbered 5, after V lost 9 bases and J lost 0 bases. CDR3 length equals 14 residues. From germline, CDR1 is ENHRY and CDR2 SYGVKD. The CDR3 DNA is TGTGCCATAAAACAGGGGAGCTCCTACAATGAGCAGTTCTTC. It codes for CAIKQGSSYNEQFF.

This CDR3 is CASSSQKGARNTIYF. CDR3 DNA: TGTGCCAGCAGCTCACAGAAGGGGGCTAGAAACACCATATATTTT. This chain joins TRBV7-2 and TRBJ1-3; TRBD1 matches 7 bases. Trimming removed 4 bases from V and 5 bases from J; junction bases left unmatched: 8. CDR1 is SGHTA and CDR2 is FQGNSA in the germline V gene. This CDR3 is 15 amino acids long.

This clone was detected only a few times. V gene TRBV2 combines with J gene TRBJ1-1, with TRBD1 as a possible D gene (5 bases). Germline-derived CDR1 and CDR2 are SNHLY and FYNNEI. The CDR3 consists of 12 residues. V lost 3 bases to trimming and J lost 7 bases, with 9 bases between them. CDR3 amino acids: CASSEGTGEAFF. The CDR3 DNA sequence: TGTGCCAGCAGTGAGGGAACAGGTGAAGCTTTCTTT.

The J gene is TRBJ2-5, the V gene TRBV5-1, with D possibly TRBD2 on 6 matching bases. CDR3 length equals 13 residues. The ends were cut back, 2 bases at V and 3 bases at J, with 8 bases in the middle. In germline, CDR1 is SGHRS, CDR2 YFSETQ. The CDR3 loop is CASSLGGEETQYF. CDR3 bases: TGCGCCAGCAGCTTAGGCGGGGAAGAGACCCAGTACTTC.

This chain connects TRBV12-2 to TRBJ1-1. TRBV12-2 is a pseudogene segment. The CDR3 covers 11 residues. In DNA, the CDR3 is TGTGCAAGGGGCAGCGGCATTGAAGCTTTCTTT. This codes for CARGSGIEAFF.

In its sample, this clone was seen a few times. The chain combines TRBV30 with TRBJ2-5; TRBD2 is a possible D gene (6 bases). CDR1 GTSNPN and CDR2 SVGIG come from the germline V gene (reference sequence). This CDR3 spans 14 amino acids. The V end was cut by 0 bases, the J end by 5 bases, with 13 bases between. The CDR3, as DNA: TGTGCCTGGAGTGTACGGCGGGGATGGGAGACCCAGTACTTC. This codes for CAWSVRRGWETQYF.

The chain is built from TRBV28 and TRBJ1-5; D is perhaps TRBD1 (6 bases). There are 19 residues in the CDR3. The germline V gene encodes CDR1 MDHEN and CDR2 SYDVKM. The V end was cut by 1 base, the J end by 5 bases, with 24 bases between. The chain's CDR3 is CASSLLYWGEGVVDQPQHF. The CDR3 DNA sequence: TGTGCCAGCAGTTTATTATATTGGGGGGAGGGGGTCGTGGATCAGCCCCAGCATTTT. Variable domain in full (rest from reference TRBV28 and TRBJ1-5): DVKVTQSSRYLVKRTGEKVFLECVQDMDHENMFWYRQDPGLGLRLIYFSYDVKMKEKGDIPEGYSVSREKKERFSLILESASTNQTSMYLCASSLLYWGEGVVDQPQHFGDGTRLSIL.

V usage is TRBV11-3 and J usage is TRBJ2-1, with 13 bases aligning to TRBD2. Trimming at V came to 2 bases and at J to 5 bases, leaving 3 bases not matched to a gene. The CDR3 loop spans 16 amino acids. CDR1 and CDR2 from the germline V gene are SGHNT and YENEEA. Here the CDR3 reads CASSLRTSGGNNEQFF. Written as DNA, the CDR3 is TGTGCCAGCAGCTTAAGGACTAGCGGGGGTAACAATGAGCAGTTCTTC.

This chain joins TRBV29-1 and TRBJ2-2; possible D gene TRBD2, 7 bases. Trimming shortened V by 3 bases and J by 5 bases, and 13 bases separated the two germline ends. This CDR3 spans 14 amino acids. Germline CDR1 reads SQVTM; CDR2 reads ANQGSEA. This chain's CDR3 is CSVERGGGTGELFF. The CDR3, as DNA: TGCAGCGTTGAGAGGGGGGGTGGTACCGGGGAGCTGTTTTTT.

The gene calls are TRBV7-2 and TRBJ2-3, with D possibly matching TRBD1 (6 bases). CDR1 and CDR2 from the germline V gene are SGHTA and FQGNSA. The CDR3 totals 14 residues. Between the trimmed V and J ends, which lost 5 bases and 2 bases, there was a span of 11 bases. The CDR3 region is CASSHRDNTDTQYF. DNA of the CDR3: TGTGCCAGCAGCCACCGGGACAACACAGATACGCAGTATTTT.

V usage is TRBV9 and J usage is TRBJ2-1; 8 positions match TRBD2. The CDR3 spans 15 residues. Looked up from germline, CDR1 is SGDLS and CDR2 is YYNGEE. V was clipped by 0 bases and J by 4 bases; unmatched bases: 3. DNA for the CDR3: TGTGCCAGCAGCGTAGGGGAGCGGGGGTACAATGAGCAGTTCTTC. This sequence encodes CASSVGERGYNEQFF.

This clone has only a few counts. The chain has TRBV5-1 and TRBJ2-1, with D perhaps TRBD1 (5 bases). CDR1 and CDR2 (germline): SGHRS, YFSETQ. V was trimmed by 0 bases and J by 5 bases, leaving 9 bases between them. CDR3 size: 14 residues. This CDR3 reads CASSLVTGNNEQFF. Here the CDR3 DNA reads TGCGCCAGCAGCTTGGTAACAGGCAACAATGAGCAGTTCTTC.

V and J are TRBV19 and TRBJ1-1; D remains ambiguous. V was clipped by 1 base and J by 5 bases, with 11 bases between them. Germline lookup yields CDR1 LNHDA and CDR2 SQIVND (reference sequence). The CDR3 is 14 residues long. CDR3 sequence: CASSIGEGGTEAFF. In DNA, the CDR3 is TGTGCCAGTAGTATAGGGGAGGGTGGAACTGAAGCTTTCTTT.

The chain couples TRBV19 to TRBJ1-1; TRBD1 is a possible D gene (5 bases). This CDR3 is built from 14 residues. The V end was cut by 5 bases, the J end by 0 bases, with 10 bases between. Germline V lookup: CDR1 LNHDA, CDR2 SQIVND (reference sequence). The chain's CDR3 is CASSQGTMNTEAFF. CDR3 DNA sequence: TGTGCCAGTAGTCAGGGTACCATGAACACTGAAGCTTTCTTT.

CDR3 DNA: TGTGCCGGCGGACAGGGGAACGGAAAACTGTTTTTT. Translating gives CAGGQGNGKLFF. The gene calls are TRBV30 and TRBJ1-4, with 9 bases aligning to TRBD1. The germline CDR1 and CDR2 sequences are GTSNPN and SVGIG (reference sequence). V lost 8 bases to trimming and J lost 10 bases; unmatched junction nucleotides: 8. The CDR3 loop spans 12 amino acids.

On this clone itself: This sample includes further DNA sequences coding for the same CDR3. The V gene is TRBV6-5, the J gene TRBJ1-2, with D perhaps TRBD1 (6 bases). The ends were cut back, 8 bases at V and 0 bases at J, with 16 bases in the middle. Germline assignment: CDR1 MNHEY and CDR2 SVGAGI. This CDR3 is 15 amino acids long. The CDR3 DNA follows: TGTGCCAGCCACCGGGGGGGGCCCTCTAACTATGGCTACACCTTC. Its translation is CASHRGGPSNYGYTF.

V is TRBV7-9 and J is TRBJ1-1, with 7 bases lining up with TRBD1. The junction had 4 bases not matched to a gene; V was cut back by 8 bases and J by 1 base. The length of the CDR3 is 13 residues. Per the germline V gene, CDR1 is SEHNR and CDR2 is FQNEAQ (reference sequence). CDR3 sequence reads: CASSGGGNTEAFF. The CDR3 DNA reads TGTGCCAGCTCAGGGGGTGGGAACACTGAAGCTTTCTTT.

The chain employs TRBV30 and TRBJ1-1; 9 nucleotides agree with TRBD1. Looked up from germline, CDR1 is GTSNPN and CDR2 is SVGIG (reference sequence). The CDR3 runs 16 residues. V lost 1 base, J lost 2 bases, and 8 bases stayed unmatched. For the CDR3, the DNA is TGTGCCTGGAGTGCCCGGGACAGGGCTCTTAACACTGAAGCTTTCTTT. This encodes CAWSARDRALNTEAFF.